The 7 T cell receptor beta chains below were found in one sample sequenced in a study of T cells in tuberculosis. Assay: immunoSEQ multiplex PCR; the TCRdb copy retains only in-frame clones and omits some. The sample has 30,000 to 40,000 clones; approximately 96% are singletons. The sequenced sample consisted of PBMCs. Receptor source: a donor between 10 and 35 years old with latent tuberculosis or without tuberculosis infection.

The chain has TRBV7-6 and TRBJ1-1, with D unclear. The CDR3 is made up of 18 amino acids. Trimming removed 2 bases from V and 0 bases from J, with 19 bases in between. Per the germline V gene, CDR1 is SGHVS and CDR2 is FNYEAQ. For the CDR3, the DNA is TGTGCCAGCAGCTTACAAGGGAGACGACAAGGGCTGAACACTGAAGCTTTCTTT. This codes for CASSLQGRRQGLNTEAFF.

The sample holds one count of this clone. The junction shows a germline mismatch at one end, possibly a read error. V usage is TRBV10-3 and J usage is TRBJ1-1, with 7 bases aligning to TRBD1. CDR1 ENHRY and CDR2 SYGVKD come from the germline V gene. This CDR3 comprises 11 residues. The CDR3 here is CAISEGTAMIF. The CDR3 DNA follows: TGTGCCATCAGTGAGGGGACAGCGATGATCTTT.

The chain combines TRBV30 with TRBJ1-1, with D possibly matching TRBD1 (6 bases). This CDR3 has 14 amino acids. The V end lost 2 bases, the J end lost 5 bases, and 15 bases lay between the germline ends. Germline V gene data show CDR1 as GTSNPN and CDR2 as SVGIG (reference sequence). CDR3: CAWSTSPQGTEAFF. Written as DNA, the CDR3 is TGTGCCTGGAGTACATCTCCCCAGGGGACTGAAGCTTTCTTT.

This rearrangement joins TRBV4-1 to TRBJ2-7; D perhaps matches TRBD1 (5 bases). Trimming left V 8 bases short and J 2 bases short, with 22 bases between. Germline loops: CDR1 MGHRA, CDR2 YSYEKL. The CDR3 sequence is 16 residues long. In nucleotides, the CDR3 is TGCGCCAGCGCTCAAATAAGCCGAGACAGCACCTACGAGCAGTACTTC. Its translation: CASAQISRDSTYEQYF.

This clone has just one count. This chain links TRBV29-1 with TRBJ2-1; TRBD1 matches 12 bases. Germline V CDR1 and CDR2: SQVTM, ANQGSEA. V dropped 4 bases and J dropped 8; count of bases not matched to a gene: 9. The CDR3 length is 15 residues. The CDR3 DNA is TGCAGCGTTGCCCGGGACAGGGGGCGATTTGATGAGCAGTTCTTC. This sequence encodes CSVARDRGRFDEQFF.

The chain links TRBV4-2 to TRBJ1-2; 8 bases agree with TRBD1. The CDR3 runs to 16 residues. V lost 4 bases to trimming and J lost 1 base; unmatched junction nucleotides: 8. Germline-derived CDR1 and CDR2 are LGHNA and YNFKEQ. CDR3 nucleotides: TGTGCCAGCAGCCCGCGAACAGGGGGAATTAACTATGGCTACACCTTC. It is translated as CASSPRTGGINYGYTF.

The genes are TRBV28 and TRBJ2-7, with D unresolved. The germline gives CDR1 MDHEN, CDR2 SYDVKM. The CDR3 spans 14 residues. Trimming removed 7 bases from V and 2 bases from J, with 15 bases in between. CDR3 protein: CASTRALSPYEQYF. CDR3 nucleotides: TGTGCCAGCACCCGCGCCCTGAGCCCCTACGAGCAGTACTTC.